One sample yielded the 5 T cell receptor beta chains listed below, sequenced in a study of blood T cell repertoires in COVID-19. Profiling relied on immunoSEQ multiplex PCR, and the TCRdb table lists in-frame clones only, not all of them. The sample has some 490,000 clones, 80% to 90% seen once; the top ten hold approximately 3%. The sample was peripheral blood. The receptor source for this set is a human donor in a cohort sampled during active COVID-19.

The chain combines TRBV28 with TRBJ2-7; D possibly corresponds to TRBD1 (6 bases). Germline CDR1 is MDHEN and CDR2 is SYDVKM. The ends were cut back, 1 base at V and 2 bases at J, with 9 bases in the middle. This CDR3 is built from 14 residues. CDR3 sequence reads: CASSLLGQPYEQYF. DNA for the CDR3: TGTGCCAGCAGTTTATTAGGACAGCCCTACGAGCAGTACTTC.

This clone came up many times. The sample has other DNA sequences that encode this CDR3 too. The V gene is TRBV30, the J gene TRBJ2-3, with 7 bases fitting TRBD2. The CDR3 totals 15 residues. Germline-derived CDR1 and CDR2 are GTSNPN and SVGIG (reference sequence). The ends lost 0 bases at V and 5 bases at J; junction bases unmatched: 8. The CDR3 nucleotides are TGTGCCTGGAGTGTACGGCGGGAGTTAGGAGATACGCAGTATTTT. Its translation: CAWSVRRELGDTQYF.

This chain links TRBV15 with TRBJ2-1, with unresolved D. The germline CDR1 and CDR2 sequences are LNHNV and YYDKDF (reference sequence). The CDR3 has 16 residues. Trimming removed 0 bases at V and 4 bases at J, with 13 bases between. CDR3: CATSRDRSTEYNEQFF. The CDR3 bases are TGTGCCACCAGCAGAGATCGTAGTACCGAATACAATGAGCAGTTCTTC. The whole variable domain, filled in from reference TRBV15 and TRBJ2-1, reads DAMVIQNPRYQVTQFGKPVTLSCSQTLNHNVMYWYQQKSSQAPKLLFHYYDKDFNNEADTPDNFQSRRPNTSFCFLDIRSPGLGDTAMYLCATSRDRSTEYNEQFFGPGTRLTVL.

The chain has TRBV6-5 and TRBJ1-1; 9 nucleotides agree with TRBD1. V lost 4 bases to trimming and J lost 4 bases; unmatched junction nucleotides: 7. From germline, CDR1 is MNHEY and CDR2 SVGAGI. The CDR3 consists of 15 residues. The CDR3 is CASSSPQGAGTEAFF. Written as DNA, the CDR3 is TGTGCCAGCAGTTCCCCACAGGGGGCGGGCACTGAAGCTTTCTTT.

The DNA for the CDR3 is TGTGCCAGTAGTATCACAGGGTCAGATACGCAGTATTTT. It specifies CASSITGSDTQYF. The V call is TRBV19, the J call TRBJ2-3; perhaps TRBD1 as D (6 bases). Germline values: CDR1 LNHDA, CDR2 SQIVND (reference sequence). The germline V and J ends were trimmed by 3 bases and 4 bases, with 8 bases remaining between them. This CDR3 is built from 13 residues.